The rows below give T cell receptor beta chains drawn from one sample of a study of OX40 agonist ivuxolimab in advanced cancers. The method was immunoSEQ multiplex PCR; TCRdb's version includes in-frame clones alone and lacks a portion of them. Altogether about 66,000 clones are present, roughly 87% being singletons, with the ten largest covering about 2.5%. The source was CD4+ or CD8+ T cells sorted from blood, collected in a trial of the OX40 agonist ivuxolimab. The receptor source for this set is an adult with an advanced solid tumor such as melanoma, head and neck, liver or kidney cancer. CDR3s include the opening cysteine and the closing phenylalanine or tryptophan. The order of the fields is D gene, J gene, clone size, V gene, CDR3 DNA, CDR3 protein. D genes are given only for firm matches. Not all rows give a size; the values are once, few, many and, for expanded clones, a class.

NA TRBJ1-1 NA TRBV28 TGTGCCAGCAGTTTCCCCCTCAGGGGGAACACTGAAGCTTTCTTT CASSFPLRGNTEAFF
NA TRBJ2-7 NA TRBV6-1 TGTGCCAGCACCCTCCCAGGGAGCAGGGTGGGCGAGCAGTACTTC CASTLPGSRVGEQYF
TRBD1 TRBJ1-3 NA TRBV6-6 TGTGCCAGCACTCCAGGGACAGGAATTGGAAACACCATATATTTT CASTPGTGIGNTIYF
TRBD1 TRBJ1-1 NA TRBV19 TGTGCCAGTAGTATGCGGGACAGGGTCGCGGGTGGGAACATGAACACTGAAGCTTTCTTT CASSMRDRVAGGNMNTEAFF
NA TRBJ1-2 NA TRBV7-2 TGTGCCAGCAGCGCAAGGACGGGGAGAGATGAGGGCTACACCTTC CASSARTGRDEGYTF
TRBD2 TRBJ2-7 NA TRBV7-2 TGTGCCAGCAGCTTAGCACTAGCGGGAGGGCCCACCTACGAGCAGTACTTC CASSLALAGGPTYEQYF
NA TRBJ2-5 NA TRBV15 TGTGCCACCAGCAGACCTGGGTCGGGACCCGACCAAGAGACCCAGTACTTC CATSRPGSGPDQETQYF
NA TRBJ1-3 NA TRBV29-1 TGCAGCCCCAGGACCGAAGGCACTGGAAACACCATATATTTT CSPRTEGTGNTIYF
TRBD1 TRBJ2-7 NA TRBV19 TGTGCCAGTAGTATAGCTTTGGAGAGGACAGGGGGCACTATTCCCTACGAGCAGTACTTC CASSIALERTGGTIPYEQYF
NA TRBJ2-7 NA TRBV11-2 TGTGCCAGCAGCTTAAATTCGGTGGGAGAGCAGTACTTC CASSLNSVGEQYF
TRBD1 TRBJ2-2 NA TRBV5-1 TGCGCCAGCAGCTTGGCTTTAAAACCGGGACAGGGGAGTACCGGGGAGCTGTTTTTT CASSLALKPGQGSTGELFF
TRBD1 TRBJ2-3 NA TRBV19 TGTGCCACCTCCTTAGACAGGGCAAGTAGCACAGATACGCAGTATTTT CATSLDRASSTDTQYF
TRBD1 TRBJ1-1 NA TRBV4-3 TGCGCCAGCAGCCAAGAGTTCTCGGGACAGGGTTTCAACACTGAAGCTTTCTTT CASSQEFSGQGFNTEAFF
NA TRBJ2-3 NA TRBV5-1 TGCGCCAGCAGCTTGACTAGCACTAGCACAGATACGCAGTATTTT CASSLTSTSTDTQYF
TRBD1 TRBJ1-2 NA TRBV30 TGTGCCTGGAGTGTGTCCCAGGGGGACTATGGCTACACCTTC CAWSVSQGDYGYTF
TRBD2 TRBJ2-7 NA TRBV9 TGTGCCAGCAGCCAAGCGGGGGCCCCCTGGTACGAGCAGTACTTC CASSQAGAPWYEQYF
TRBD2 TRBJ2-3 NA TRBV18 TGTGCCAGCTCAACACAGACTAGCGGAATCACAGATACGCAGTATTTT CASSTQTSGITDTQYF
NA TRBJ2-7 NA TRBV7-9 TGTGCCAGCAGCTTGAGTGGCGTAAGCTCCTACGAGCAGTACTTC CASSLSGVSSYEQYF
NA TRBJ2-2 NA TRBV6-5 TGTGCCACCCGTGGGACTCTTAACACCGGGGAGCTGTTTTTT CATRGTLNTGELFF
NA TRBJ2-1 once TRBV4-1 TGCGCCAGCAGCCAAGTATGGACGGGAAGCTCCTACAATGAGCAGTTCTTC CASSQVWTGSSYNEQFF
NA TRBJ2-5 NA TRBV6-5 TGTGCCAGCAGTCCAACCGGGAGTCAACAGACCCAGTACTTC CASSPTGSQQTQYF
NA TRBJ2-1 NA TRBV18 TGTGCCAGCTCACCAGTAGGGTCTTCTTCCAATGAGCAGTTCTTC CASSPVGSSSNEQFF
NA TRBJ2-5 NA TRBV5-1 TGCGCCAGCAGCTTGGTACGGGGCGGGTACCAAGAGACCCAGTACTTC CASSLVRGGYQETQYF
NA TRBJ2-7 NA TRBV2 TGTGCCAGCAGGAGGACAGAAAGCTCCTACGAGCAGTACTTC CASRRTESSYEQYF
NA TRBJ2-1 few TRBV5-1 TGCGCCAGCAGCTTGGGGCGGACGCCCTCCTACAATGAGCAGTTCTTC CASSLGRTPSYNEQFF
NA TRBJ1-2 NA TRBV19 TGTGCCAGTACAGGCAGGGCTCGTCTTAACTATGGCTACACCTTC CASTGRARLNYGYTF
TRBD2 TRBJ2-7 NA TRBV6-1 TGTGCCAGCAGTGAACCGGGACTAGACATCTTC CASSEPGLDIF
NA TRBJ1-1 few TRBV19 TGTGCCAGTAGTATCTCGAGGGCTAGCGATGAAGCTTTCTTT CASSISRASDEAFF
TRBD1 TRBJ1-2 NA TRBV28 TGTGCCAGCAGTCCCCCCCTCGGACAGGGGGCAGCCCTCTTC CASSPPLGQGAALF
NA TRBJ1-1 NA TRBV19 TGTGCCAGTAGATTTAGCACTGAAGCTTTCTTT CASRFSTEAFF
TRBD1 TRBJ2-5 once TRBV7-9 TGTGCCAGCAGCTCGTCCCAGGGGGCGGGGGAGACCCAGTACTTC CASSSSQGAGETQYF
NA TRBJ1-5 NA TRBV10-2 TGCGCCAGCAGTGAGGATGGGGGTCGTAGCAATCAGCCCCAGCATTTT CASSEDGGRSNQPQHF
NA TRBJ2-2 few TRBV5-1 TGCGCCAGCAGCAAAGGTAACAGGGCCTCGAACACCGGGGAGCTGTTTTTT CASSKGNRASNTGELFF
NA TRBJ1-5 NA TRBV7-9 TGTGCCAGCAGCTCGACAGTGGGAGTCAATCAGCCCCAGCATTTT CASSSTVGVNQPQHF
TRBD2 TRBJ2-5 NA TRBV9 TGTGCCAGCAGCGTAGGGACTAGCGGGAGTGGGAAGACCCAGTACTTC CASSVGTSGSGKTQYF
NA TRBJ2-1 NA TRBV6-1 TGTGCCAGCAGTGAACAGTGGGTTGGCGGTAATGAGCAGTTCTTC CASSEQWVGGNEQFF
NA TRBJ2-3 NA TRBV4-3 TGCGCCAGCAGCCAAGGAGCTTACGGGCCCAGCACAGATACGCAGTATTTT CASSQGAYGPSTDTQYF
TRBD1 TRBJ1-2 many TRBV6-5 TGTGCCAGCAGCTACAACACTGACAGGGGACTAGGCGGCTACACCTTC CASSYNTDRGLGGYTF
NA TRBJ2-3 NA TRBV19 TGTGCCAGTAGTAGGAACAGAGGCTCAGATACGCAGTATTTT CASSRNRGSDTQYF
NA TRBJ1-1 NA TRBV9 TGTGCCAGCAGCGTAGGTCCGGGGTCGGGGACTGAAGCTTTCTTT CASSVGPGSGTEAFF
TRBD1 TRBJ1-2 NA TRBV6-6 TGTGCCAGCAGTCCTAAACTAAACAGGGGGCAGGGCTACACCTTC CASSPKLNRGQGYTF
TRBD2 TRBJ2-1 NA TRBV7-6 TGTGCCAGCAGCAAAGGGACTAGCGTCTGGAGTAAGAGTGGTGAGCAGTTCTTC CASSKGTSVWSKSGEQFF
TRBD1 TRBJ2-5 once TRBV10-3 TGTGCCATCAGTGAGGGCCCACAGGGGAGAGAGACCCAGTACTTC CAISEGPQGRETQYF
NA TRBJ1-5 NA TRBV7-9 TGTGCCAGCAGCTTAGGCGGCGGTAGATCTAGCAATCAGCCCCAGCATTTT CASSLGGGRSSNQPQHF
NA TRBJ2-7 NA TRBV7-2 TGTGCCAGCAGCTGGGACTCCCTAAGCCCTTCCTACGAGCAGTACTTC CASSWDSLSPSYEQYF
NA TRBJ1-3 NA TRBV30 TGTGCCTGGACCCAACGGGAGTTGGGAAACACCATATATTTT CAWTQRELGNTIYF
TRBD2 TRBJ2-7 NA TRBV11-3 TGTGCCAGCAGACAGCGGGAGGCCGGGGGCGAGCAGTACTTC CASRQREAGGEQYF
TRBD2 TRBJ2-1 NA TRBV5-1 TGCGCCAGCAGCTTTTTCCTAGCGGAGAACAATGAGCAGTTCTTC CASSFFLAENNEQFF
TRBD2 TRBJ2-3 few TRBV5-6 TGTGCCAGCAGCCGTAGACTAGCGGGCCCCACAGATACGCAGTATTTT CASSRRLAGPTDTQYF
NA TRBJ1-5 NA TRBV15 TGTGCCACCAGCGGCGGGAGGGGTCAGCCCCAGCATTTT CATSGGRGQPQHF
TRBD1 TRBJ1-2 NA TRBV10-3 TGTGCCATCAGCCAGGACAGGGAGATGGGCTACACCTTC CAISQDREMGYTF
TRBD1 TRBJ2-7 NA TRBV5-4 TGTGCCAGCAGCTCCAACGCCGGGACAGGGGTGTACGAGCAGTACTTC CASSSNAGTGVYEQYF
NA TRBJ2-3 NA TRBV4-2 TGTGCCAGCAGCCAGACGGAGATTAGCACAGATACGCAGTATTTT CASSQTEISTDTQYF
NA TRBJ2-1 NA TRBV27 TGTGCCAGCAGTTTCCGTGACAGCTCCTACAATGAGCAGTTCTTC CASSFRDSSYNEQFF
NA TRBJ1-5 NA TRBV6-1 TGTGCCAGCAGTGGAGGGAGCAATCAGCCCCAGCATTTT CASSGGSNQPQHF
NA TRBJ2-1 NA TRBV7-9 TGTGCCAGCAGCTTAGACGGGAGTTGGAATGAGCAGTTCTTC CASSLDGSWNEQFF
NA TRBJ2-3 NA TRBV15 TGTGCCACCAGCAGAGTTGCCCTGGGGGCTAGCACAGATACGCAGTATTTT CATSRVALGASTDTQYF